This T cell receptor beta chain was identified in a study of graft-versus-host responses after intestinal transplantation. Study overall: Each transplant was multivisceral, liver-intestinal, or isolated intestinal. Every one of the recipients received anti-thymocyte globulin induction and afterwards took tacrolimus and steroids for roughly three years.

There are 20 residues in the CDR3. CDR1 is SGHVS and CDR2 is FNYEAQ in the germline V gene. Trimming removed 1 base from V and 2 bases from J; junction bases left unmatched: 13. Profiled with immunoSEQ multiplex PCR; TCRdb holds only in-frame clones, not every one. The table has some 110,000 clones, more than 85% seen once. About this clone: What it recognizes is unknown.

Study observations and caveats: Recipient marrow held GvH clones, some first seen in ileum or blood.

This TCR came from a human donor who received an intestinal transplant. The chain combines TRBV7-6 with TRBJ2-1; 11 positions match TRBD2. Sequencing was performed on unstimulated CD4+ T cells sorted from spleen or lymph node cells, taken before intestinal transplant. The CDR3 spells CASSLEAARYSGGAYNEQFF. In DNA, the CDR3 is TGTGCCAGCAGCTTAGAGGCAGCTCGTTATAGCGGGGGGGCCTACAATGAGCAGTTCTTC.